Sequencing of this TCR beta chain was carried out in a study of early T cells in non-severe SARS-CoV-2 infection. Study in general: Bulk RNA taken from unsorted whole blood was sequenced, leaving chains unpaired. Findings and caveats of the study: VDJdb-based matching was biased toward anti-spike CD8 responses and missed private and CD4 specificities.

The length of the CDR3 is 14 residues. Germline V gene lookup returns CDR1 SGHDN and CDR2 FVKESK. Individual cDNA molecules each received unique molecular identifiers attached to them. TCRdb fed the 5' RACE reads into MiXCR, producing one record per CDR3 protein. The sample shows under 95,000 distinct CDR3 sequences, about an eighth of them seen only once. Comments on this clonotype: Its cognate antigen is unknown. At one end, the junction sequence differs from germline, possibly due to a read error.

Sequenced material: whole blood. This chain joins TRBV14 and TRBJ2-1; D gene unclear. The sequence was obtained from an adult who was a healthcare worker with PCR-confirmed SARS-CoV-2 infection or an uninfected control (not recorded which). CDR3 protein: CTSSQDTSYNEQFF. The CDR3 DNA is TGTACCAGCAGCCAAGATACGTCCTACAATGAGCAGTTCTTC.